The rows below give T cell receptor beta chains drawn from one sample of a study. From the multiplex PCR reads, TCRdb called clonotypes with MiXCR, one entry per CDR3 protein. The table shows several hundred distinct CDR3 sequences, with 25% to 30% occurring only once. The sequenced material came from tumor-infiltrating naive CD4+ T cells sorted from the breast tumor. The receptors were gathered from a female donor with breast cancer. Both conserved end residues are part of each CDR3. A D gene is named only where the DNA matches it firmly. Only part of the rows carry a size: once, few, many, or a class if the clone is expanded.

d_call	v_call	clone_size	j_call	cdr3_aa	cdr3_nt
.	TRBV12-3/TRBV12-4	medium-sized	TRBJ1-2	CASSLSAGKTYGYTF	TGTGCCAGCAGTTTATCGGCAGGGAAGACCTATGGCTACACCTTC
TRBD1	TRBV12-3/TRBV12-4	once	TRBJ1-2	CASKTGSLGGYTF	TGTGCCAGCAAGACAGGGTCCCTGGGTGGCTACACCTTC
.	TRBV12-3/TRBV12-4	medium-sized	TRBJ1-2	CASSFDRTAVFGYTF	TGTGCCAGCAGTTTTGACAGGACAGCGGTATTTGGCTACACCTTC
.	TRBV12-3/TRBV12-4	few	TRBJ1-2	CATRSRGYTF	TGTGCCACCAGATCCAGGGGCTACACCTTC
TRBD1	TRBV12-3/TRBV12-4	hyperexpanded	TRBJ1-2	CASSFDRVDF	TGTGCCAGCAGTTTCGACAGGGTAGACTTC
.	TRBV12-3/TRBV12-4	few	TRBJ1-2	CASSRDEGDYGYTF	TGTGCCAGCAGCAGGGACGAGGGCGACTATGGCTACACCTTC
.	TRBV12-3/TRBV12-4	medium-sized	TRBJ1-2	CASSLEPGYGYTF	TGTGCCAGCAGTTTAGAACCTGGCTACGGCTACACCTTC
.	TRBV12-3/TRBV12-4	.	TRBJ1-2	CASSLECGPYGYTF	TGTGCCAGCAGTTTAGAGTGCGGCCCATACGGCTACACCTTC
TRBD1	TRBV12-3/TRBV12-4	.	TRBJ1-2	CASSPSRTGAGYTF	TGTGCCAGCAGCCCTTCCAGGACAGGGGCAGGATACACCTTC
.	TRBV12-3/TRBV12-4	.	TRBJ1-2	CASSLSPASGYTF	TGTGCCAGCAGTTTATCCCCGGCGAGTGGCTACACCTTC
.	TRBV12-3/TRBV12-4	many	TRBJ1-2	CASSLTGEGYTF	TGTGCCAGCAGTTTAACAGGTGAGGGCTACACCTTC
.	TRBV12-3/TRBV12-4	.	TRBJ1-1	CASSLGPSEAFF	TGTGCCAGCAGCCTCGGACCCAGTGAAGCTTTCTTT
TRBD1	TRBV12-3/TRBV12-4	.	TRBJ1-2	CASSFKGQAYGYTF	TGTGCCAGCAGTTTTAAGGGACAGGCTTATGGCTACACCTTC
.	TRBV12-3/TRBV12-4	medium-sized	TRBJ1-2	CASSSVESYGYTF	TGTGCCAGCAGTTCCGTGGAGTCCTATGGCTACACCTTC
.	TRBV12-3/TRBV12-4	medium-sized	TRBJ1-2	CASSLAGIGGYTF	TGTGCCAGCAGTTTAGCGGGGATAGGTGGCTACACCTTC
.	TRBV12-3/TRBV12-4	.	TRBJ1-2	CASSLAAGGYTF	TGTGCCAGCAGTTTAGCGGCAGGAGGCTACACCTTC
.	TRBV12-3/TRBV12-4	large	TRBJ1-2	CASSLRAEGHYGYTF	TGTGCCAGCAGTTTACGGGCTGAGGGACACTATGGCTACACCTTC
TRBD1	TRBV12-3/TRBV12-4	once	TRBJ1-2	CAGSWDRVTAF	TGTGCCGGCAGTTGGGACAGGGTCACCGCCTTC
.	TRBV12-3/TRBV12-4	medium-sized	TRBJ1-2	CASSFGVLRFYGYTF	TGTGCCAGCAGCTTCGGGGTGCTGCGCTTCTATGGCTACACCTTC
.	TRBV12-3/TRBV12-4	medium-sized	TRBJ1-2	CASSSPGPGKYGYTF	TGTGCCAGCAGTTCCCCGGGGCCTGGGAAGTATGGCTACACCTTC
.	TRBV12-3/TRBV12-4	.	TRBJ1-2	CASSFGLRSGYTF	TGTGCCAGCAGTTTCGGACTTAGGAGTGGCTACACCTTC
.	TRBV12-3/TRBV12-4	large	TRBJ1-2	CASSPRRGRSNGYTF	TGTGCCAGCAGCCCACGACGTGGCAGGTCGAATGGCTACACCTTC
.	TRBV12-3/TRBV12-4	.	TRBJ1-2	CASSFSGRVRDGYTF	TGTGCCAGCAGTTTCTCGGGCCGAGTCCGGGATGGCTACACCTTC
TRBD1	TRBV12-3/TRBV12-4	.	TRBJ1-2	CASSLRQGRGYIF	TGTGCCAGCAGCCTAAGACAGGGTCGGGGCTACATCTTC
.	TRBV12-3/TRBV12-4	.	TRBJ1-2	CASRYSNYGYTF	TGTGCCAGCAGGTATAGTAACTATGGCTACACCTTC
TRBD1	TRBV12-3/TRBV12-4	large	TRBJ1-2	CASSVLGQGRGGYTF	TGTGCCAGCAGCGTCCTTGGACAGGGGCGTGGTGGCTACACCTTC
.	TRBV12-3/TRBV12-4	.	TRBJ1-2	CVSSSVGSYGYTF	TGTGTCAGCAGTTCCGTGGGGTCCTATGGCTACACCTTC
.	TRBV12-3/TRBV12-4	large	TRBJ1-2	CASRANYGYTF	TGTGCCAGCAGGGCTAACTATGGCTACACCTTC
.	TRBV12-3/TRBV12-4	.	TRBJ1-2	CASSLFSDYGHTF	TGTGCCAGCAGTTTATTCAGTGACTATGGCCACACCTTC
.	TRBV12-3/TRBV12-4	many	TRBJ1-2	CASSVKGWGNYGYTF	TGTGCCAGCAGTGTGAAGGGGTGGGGTAACTATGGCTACACCTTC
.	TRBV12-3/TRBV12-4	large	TRBJ1-2	CASSFVIAGGYTF	TGTGCCAGCAGTTTCGTGATCGCCGGTGGCTACACCTTC
TRBD1	TRBV12-3/TRBV12-4	large	TRBJ1-2	CASSSTGAGGYTF	TGTGCCAGCAGCTCAACAGGGGCGGGTGGCTACACCTTC
.	TRBV12-3/TRBV12-4	.	TRBJ1-2	CACSPMRGIYYTF	TGTGCCTGCAGTCCGATGCGCGGCATTTACTACACCTTC
.	TRBV12-3/TRBV12-4	large	TRBJ1-2	CATTEQHLLNGGYTF	TGTGCCACCACGGAGCAACACTTACTTAACGGAGGCTACACCTTC
.	TRBV12-3/TRBV12-4	medium-sized	TRBJ1-2	CASSPSDRRVYGYTF	TGTGCCAGCAGTCCTTCAGACAGGCGAGTCTATGGCTACACCTTC
TRBD1	TRBV12-3/TRBV12-4	medium-sized	TRBJ1-2	CASTTDRYGYTF	TGTGCCAGCACTACGGACAGGTATGGCTACACCTTC
.	TRBV12-3/TRBV12-4	.	TRBJ1-2	CASRYQGTRGYTF	TGTGCCAGCAGGTACCAGGGAACCCGTGGCTACACCTTC
TRBD1	TRBV12-3/TRBV12-4	once	TRBJ1-2	CASSPRTGDYGYNF	TGTGCCAGCAGTCCCAGGACAGGAGATTATGGCTACAACTTC
.	TRBV12-3/TRBV12-4	.	TRBJ1-2	CASSLSDGVGYTF	TGTGCCAGCAGTTTAAGTGACGGTGTTGGCTACACCTTC
.	TRBV12-3/TRBV12-4	large	TRBJ1-2	CASSLGQTYYTF	TGTGCCAGCAGCCTCGGACAGACCTACTACACCTTC
TRBD1	TRBV12-3/TRBV12-4	large	TRBJ1-2	CASSPWTGTVGYTF	TGTGCCAGCAGCCCATGGACAGGGACGGTTGGCTACACCTTC
TRBD1	TRBV12-3/TRBV12-4	medium-sized	TRBJ1-2	CASSHRQGSGYGYTF	TGTGCCAGCAGCCACAGACAGGGGAGCGGCTATGGCTACACCTTC
.	TRBV12-3/TRBV12-4	medium-sized	TRBJ1-2	CASSLAEGYGYTF	TGTGCCAGCAGTTTAGCGGAGGGTTATGGCTACACCTTC
.	TRBV12-3/TRBV12-4	large	TRBJ1-2	CASSFGSYGYTF	TGTGCCAGCAGTTTCGGGTCCTATGGCTACACCTTC
.	TRBV12-3/TRBV12-4	.	TRBJ1-1	CAGSLVRNTEAFF	TGTGCCGGCAGTTTGGTGAGAAACACTGAAGCTTTCTTT
.	TRBV12-3/TRBV12-4	large	TRBJ1-2	CASSTGANYGYTF	TGTGCCAGCAGTACGGGAGCCAACTATGGCTACACCTTC
TRBD1	TRBV12-3/TRBV12-4	medium-sized	TRBJ1-2	CASSRTGVYYGYTF	TGTGCCAGCAGCCGCACAGGGGTTTACTATGGCTACACCTTC
.	TRBV12-3/TRBV12-4	.	TRBJ1-2	CASRPADSIYGYTF	TGTGCCAGCAGACCCGCCGACAGTATCTATGGCTACACCTTC
.	TRBV12-3/TRBV12-4	.	TRBJ1-2	CASSRGHGYTF	TGTGCCAGCAGCAGAGGGCATGGCTACACCTTC
.	TRBV12-3/TRBV12-4	.	TRBJ1-2	CDSTQQGYGFTF	TGTGACAGCACTCAACAGGGTTACGGCTTCACCTTC
.	TRBV12-3/TRBV12-4	large	TRBJ1-2	CASSLGPLYGYTF	TGTGCCAGCAGTTTAGGACCCCTCTATGGCTACACCTTC
.	TRBV12-3/TRBV12-4	medium-sized	TRBJ1-2	CASSPSRGYGYTF	TGTGCCAGCAGTCCCTCCAGGGGCTATGGCTACACCTTC
TRBD1	TRBV12-3/TRBV12-4	.	TRBJ1-2	CASSLDPRDSDYGYTF	TGTGCCAGCAGTTTAGATCCCCGGGACAGCGACTATGGCTACACCTTC
.	TRBV12-5	large	TRBJ1-2	CASGYGQSPDAYGYTF	TGTGCTAGTGGATACGGACAGTCCCCGGACGCCTATGGCTACACCTTC
.	TRBV12-3/TRBV12-4	large	TRBJ1-2	CASRPGDNYGYTF	TGTGCCAGCAGACCAGGGGATAACTATGGCTACACCTTC
.	TRBV12-3/TRBV12-4	.	TRBJ1-2	CASSTGANYSHTF	TGTGCCAGCAGTACGGGAGCCAACTATAGCCACACCTTC
.	TRBV12-3/TRBV12-4	.	TRBJ1-2	CASSSRRWYGFTF	TGTGCCAGCAGTTCGAGGAGGTGGTATGGCTTCACCTTC
TRBD1	TRBV12-3/TRBV12-4	few	TRBJ1-2	CASRRTGANHGYTF	TGTGCCAGCAGACGGACAGGAGCTAACCATGGCTACACCTTC
.	TRBV12-3/TRBV12-4	medium-sized	TRBJ1-2	CASSLIGYGYTF	TGTGCCAGCAGTTTAATCGGCTATGGCTACACCTTC
.	TRBV12-3/TRBV12-4	medium-sized	TRBJ1-2	CASSWQVLYGYTF	TGTGCCAGCAGTTGGCAGGTCCTTTATGGCTACACCTTC